The present T cell receptor beta chain was sequenced within a study of cytomegalovirus exposure and HLA in healthy donors. General study points: The authors confirmed in vitro that a few CMV-associated chains were specific for CMV antigens. Later work found that TCR association rates differed between HLA loci; DRB1 had the most and HLA-C the fewest. One later analysis reportedly identified an Asian-associated ancestry cluster that showed fewer N-insertions than the roughly 700-donor mean.

The CDR3 contains 14 residues. Trimming removed 7 bases from V and 5 bases from J; junction bases left unmatched: 7. Per germline, CDR1 GTSNPN and CDR2 SVGIG (reference sequence). The PCR employed 60 Vbeta primers together with 13 Jbeta primers. TCRdb's table, derived via immunoSEQ multiplex PCR, lists solely in-frame clones and lacks some. The data show approximately 110,000 clones, roughly 79% seen once. In the case of this clone: Its cognate antigen is unknown.

The specimen sequenced was PBMCs. J is TRBJ2-2 and V is TRBV30; TRBD2 matches at 10 bases. This clonotype was sampled from a man aged 35 to 55 in good health and CMV-seronegative. In DNA, the CDR3 is TGTGCCTCCCAGGGACTAGCGAGGACCGGGGAGCTGTTTTTT. Its protein product is CASQGLARTGELFF.